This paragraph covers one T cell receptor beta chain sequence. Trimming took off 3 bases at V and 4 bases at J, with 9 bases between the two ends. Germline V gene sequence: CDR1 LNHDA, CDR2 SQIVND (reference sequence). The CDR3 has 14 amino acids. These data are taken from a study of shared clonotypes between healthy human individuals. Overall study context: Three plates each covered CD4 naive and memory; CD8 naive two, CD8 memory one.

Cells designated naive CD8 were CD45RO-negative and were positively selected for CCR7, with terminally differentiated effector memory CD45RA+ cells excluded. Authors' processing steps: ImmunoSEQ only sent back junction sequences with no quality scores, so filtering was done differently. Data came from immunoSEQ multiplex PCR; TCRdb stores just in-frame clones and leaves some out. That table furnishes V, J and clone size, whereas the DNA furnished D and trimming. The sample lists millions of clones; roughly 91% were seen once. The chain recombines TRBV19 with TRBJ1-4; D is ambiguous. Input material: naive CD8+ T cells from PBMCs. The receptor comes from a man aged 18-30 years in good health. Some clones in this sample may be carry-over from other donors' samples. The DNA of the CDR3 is TGTGCCAGTAGTATCGGTCTGATTAATGAAAAACTGTTTTTT. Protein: CASSIGLINEKLFF.